The 25 T cell receptor beta chains below were found in one sample sequenced in a study of blood T cell repertoires in COVID-19. The protocol was immunoSEQ multiplex PCR, while the TCRdb copy is restricted to in-frame clones and leaves out a portion. Of 70,000 to 75,000 clones listed, about four fifths are singletons. Sequencing input: peripheral blood. All receptors come from a man in his 70s with acute or convalescent COVID-19.

This clone showed up just once. This chain uses TRBV19 with TRBJ2-7, with D possibly being TRBD2 (6 bases). V was trimmed by 5 bases and J by 4 bases, leaving 18 bases between them. CDR1 is LNHDA, CDR2 SQIVND, per germline (reference sequence). The CDR3 extends over 15 amino acids. CDR3 DNA: TGTGCCAGTAGTCCCTCATTGCAGGGACTTTACGAGCAGTACTTC. Translated, it gives CASSPSLQGLYEQYF. Filled out from reference TRBV19 and TRBJ2-7, the complete variable domain reads DGGITQSPKYLFRKEGQNVTLSCEQNLNHDAMYWYRQDPGQGLRLIYYSQIVNDFQKGDIAEGYSVSREKKESFPLTVTSAQKNPTAFYLCASSPSLQGLYEQYFGPGTRLTVT.

This sequence joins TRBV11-3 and TRBJ2-3; the D is unclear. Trimming stripped 5 bases from V and 2 bases from J, with 8 bases between. Per the germline V gene, CDR1 is SGHNT and CDR2 is YENEEA. The CDR3 contains 13 residues. The CDR3 here is CASSTYITDTQYF. CDR3 sequence (DNA): TGTGCCAGCAGCACATACATCACAGATACGCAGTATTTT.

V and J are TRBV7-9 and TRBJ1-5; D possibly corresponds to TRBD1 (6 bases). This CDR3 contains 16 residues. V was clipped by 1 base and J by 2 bases, with 12 bases between them. CDR1 and CDR2 (germline): SEHNR, FQNEAQ (reference sequence). The CDR3 sequence is CASSLEQGQGNQPQHF. The CDR3 DNA follows: TGTGCCAGCAGCTTAGAACAGGGCCAAGGCAATCAGCCCCAGCATTTT.

In nucleotides, the CDR3 is TGTGCCAGCAGTGAGGGTGGGGCCTATAGCAATCAGCCCCAGCATTTT. It codes for CASSEGGAYSNQPQHF. V is TRBV2 and J is TRBJ1-5, with a possible D match to TRBD1 (5 bases). Looked up from germline, CDR1 is SNHLY and CDR2 is FYNNEI. V shed 3 bases and J shed 0 bases, with 12 bases lying between them. CDR3 length: 16 residues. The whole variable domain, filled in from reference TRBV2 and TRBJ1-5, reads EPEVTQTPSHQVTQMGQEVILRCVPISNHLYFYWYRQILGQKVEFLVSFYNNEISEKSEIFDDQFSVERPDGSNFTLKIRSTKLEDSAMYFCASSEGGAYSNQPQHFGDGTRLSIL.

The gene calls are TRBV4-1 and TRBJ1-5, with D uncertain. The CDR3 consists of 14 residues. Trimming took 3 bases from V and 0 from J, leaving 6 bases between them. CDR1 and CDR2 from the germline V gene are MGHRA and YSYEKL. The chain's CDR3 is CASSHVNSNQPQHF. CDR3 coding DNA: TGCGCCAGCAGCCACGTTAATAGCAATCAGCCCCAGCATTTT.

DNA for the CDR3: TGTGCCAGCAGCTTAGCAAGACTAGCGGGAGGTGACGAGCAGTACTTC. Protein product: CASSLARLAGGDEQYF. The chain recombines TRBV7-2 with TRBJ2-7, with TRBD2 identical over 13 bases. This CDR3 contains 16 residues. V gave up 0 bases and J gave up 5 bases; unmatched junction bases: 4. Germline V gene data show CDR1 as SGHTA and CDR2 as FQGNSA.

This clone has just one count. The chain employs TRBV4-1 and TRBJ2-3; tentative D call: TRBD1 (7 bases). Germline values: CDR1 MGHRA, CDR2 YSYEKL. Trimming took off 2 bases at V and 4 bases at J, with 22 bases between the two ends. CDR3 length: 18 amino acids. The CDR3 sequence: CASSQTYVGRDSADTQYF. The CDR3 DNA sequence: TGCGCCAGCAGCCAAACATACGTGGGGCGGGACAGCGCAGATACGCAGTATTTT.

The chain joins TRBV19 to TRBJ1-3; D unclear. The germline V gene encodes CDR1 LNHDA and CDR2 SQIVND (reference sequence). V lost 10 bases to trimming and J lost 0 bases, with 7 bases between them. There are 12 residues in the CDR3. CDR3 bases: TGTGCCACGGGGTTCTCTGGAAACACCATATATTTT. Protein sequence: CATGFSGNTIYF.

This chain uses TRBV9 with TRBJ1-2; possible D gene TRBD1, 6 bases. Trimming took off 0 bases at V and 5 bases at J, with 11 bases between the two ends. Germline V gene data show CDR1 as SGDLS and CDR2 as YYNGEE. There are 14 residues in the CDR3. The CDR3 sequence is CASSVDGTPYGYTF. CDR3 nucleotide sequence: TGTGCCAGCAGCGTAGATGGGACACCTTATGGCTACACCTTC.

The V call is TRBV5-1, the J call TRBJ2-7, with 11 bases lining up with TRBD2. The CDR3 spans 15 residues. V shed 4 bases and J 1 base; nucleotides not matched to a gene: 4. Germline V gene data show CDR1 as SGHRS and CDR2 as YFSETQ. Here the CDR3 DNA reads TGCGCCAGCAGCGCCGGGACTAGCGGATCCTACGAGCAGTACTTC. Translating gives CASSAGTSGSYEQYF.

CDR3 sequence reads: CASSPARVDKNIQYF. The CDR3, as DNA: TGTGCCAGCAGCCCCGCGCGGGTGGACAAAAACATTCAGTACTTC. This rearrangement joins TRBV6-5 to TRBJ2-4; a weak D match, TRBD2 (5 bases). Germline lookup yields CDR1 MNHEY and CDR2 SVGAGI. The CDR3 loop spans 15 amino acids. The V gene lost 6 bases and the J gene lost 3 bases, with 15 bases spanning the gap.

The count of this clone is one. The CDR3 nucleotides read TGCGCCAGCAGTCACAGGGACAGGGGGCAAGGAAATCAGCCCCAGCATTTT. This sequence encodes CASSHRDRGQGNQPQHF. The V call is TRBV23-1, the J call TRBJ1-5; 12 bases map to TRBD1. TRBV23-1 is treated as an ORF (open reading frame) with a function not yet certain. CDR3 length: 17 amino acids. Unmatched junction bases numbered 7, after V lost 3 bases and J lost 4 bases.

This rearrangement joins TRBV3-1 (or the pseudogene TRBV3-2) to TRBJ1-1; weak D call: TRBD1 (5 bases). The CDR3 runs to 15 residues. V dropped 4 bases and J dropped 1 base, with 13 bases sitting between them. Germline CDR1 LGHDT, CDR2 YNNKEL (reference sequence). The CDR3 here is CASSLWRQSNTEAFF. Here the CDR3 DNA reads TGTGCCAGCAGCCTATGGAGACAGTCGAACACTGAAGCTTTCTTT.

CDR3 sequence reads: CASSLTRGIAEAFF. CDR3 bases: TGTGCCAGCAGTTTAACCAGGGGCATCGCTGAAGCTTTCTTT. This chain uses TRBV27 with TRBJ1-1; the D gene is possibly TRBD1 (6 bases). The germline gives CDR1 MNHEY, CDR2 SMNVEV (reference sequence). The CDR3 contains 14 residues. With 2 bases removed from V and 6 bases from J, the gap between germline ends came to 13 bases.

V is TRBV29-1 and J is TRBJ2-7; tentative D call: TRBD2 (6 bases). The CDR3 has 16 amino acids. V was trimmed by 2 bases and J by 0 bases, leaving 17 bases between them. Germline CDR1 is SQVTM and CDR2 is ANQGSEA. The CDR3: CSVEKGVGGTSYEQYF. The CDR3 DNA reads TGCAGCGTTGAAAAAGGTGTGGGGGGAACCTCCTACGAGCAGTACTTC.

This chain connects TRBV30 to TRBJ1-4; D ambiguous. The CDR3 consists of 12 residues. V dropped 5 bases and J dropped 1 base, with 5 bases sitting between them. Germline V gives CDR1 GTSNPN, CDR2 SVGIG (reference sequence). CDR3 sequence (DNA): TGTGCCTGGGCAGGAACTAATGAAAAACTGTTTTTT. Amino acids: CAWAGTNEKLFF.

There are a few counts of this clone. The V and J genes are TRBV4-1 and TRBJ1-3; 7 bases agree with TRBD1. CDR1 and CDR2 from the germline V gene are MGHRA and YSYEKL. This CDR3 is 15 amino acids long. V gave up 0 bases and J gave up 1 base; unmatched junction bases: 0. The CDR3 DNA sequence: TGCGCCAGCAGCCAAGAACAGGGGTCTGGAAACACCATATATTTT. This translates into CASSQEQGSGNTIYF.

The chain uses TRBV6-5 and TRBJ1-3; D not certain. CDR3 size: 15 residues. CDR1 is MNHEY and CDR2 is SVGAGI in the germline V gene. Trimming stripped 2 bases from V and 2 bases from J, with 10 bases between. This CDR3 is CASSYQLTPGNTIYF. As DNA, the CDR3 is TGTGCCAGCAGTTACCAATTGACTCCTGGAAACACCATATATTTT.

In this sample, this clone turned up a few times. The V gene is TRBV24-1, the J gene TRBJ2-2; 11 bases are a match to TRBD2. In germline, CDR1 is KGHDR, CDR2 SFDVKD. This CDR3 has 17 amino acids. The junction had 8 bases not matched to a gene; V was cut back by 3 bases and J by 6 bases. CDR3 sequence (DNA): TGTGCCACCAGTGATCTTAGCGGGAGGGCCCGGGCCGGGGAGCTGTTTTTT. This encodes CATSDLSGRARAGELFF.

This chain uses TRBV7-6 with TRBJ2-3; D is unclear. Per the germline V gene, CDR1 is SGHVS and CDR2 is FNYEAQ. The V end was cut by 0 bases, the J end by 0 bases, with 7 bases between. The CDR3 is 15 amino acids. CDR3 bases: TGTGCCAGCAGCTTAGCGGGCTCGAGCACAGATACGCAGTATTTT. Its translation: CASSLAGSSTDTQYF.

This clone was seen a single time. This chain links TRBV2 with TRBJ1-2, with 8 bases lining up with TRBD1. The CDR3 extends over 14 amino acids. Per the germline V gene, CDR1 is SNHLY and CDR2 is FYNNEI. Trimming removed 4 bases from V and 7 bases from J; junction bases left unmatched: 8. The CDR3 reads CASSVIQGQAGYTF. In nucleotides, the CDR3 is TGTGCCAGCAGTGTTATCCAGGGACAGGCTGGCTACACCTTC.

There are a few counts of this clone. The rearrangement uses TRBV5-1 and TRBJ1-2, with D perhaps matching TRBD1 (6 bases). The CDR3 spans 14 residues. Trimming removed 0 bases at V and 5 bases at J, with 11 bases between. CDR1 SGHRS and CDR2 YFSETQ come from the germline V gene. The DNA for the CDR3 is TGCGCCAGCAGCTTGGGTGACAGGTCTTATGGCTACACCTTC. Translating it yields CASSLGDRSYGYTF.

In this sample, this clone turned up a few times. The chain couples TRBV18 to TRBJ2-3; 15 positions agree with TRBD2. The junction had 3 bases not matched to a gene; V was cut back by 3 bases and J by 5 bases. The CDR3 length is 16 residues. Germline V gene data show CDR1 as KGHSH and CDR2 as LQKENI. CDR3 amino acids: CASSPGLAGGIDTQYF. CDR3 in DNA: TGTGCCAGCTCACCGGGACTAGCGGGAGGTATAGATACGCAGTATTTT.

The chain links TRBV29-1 to TRBJ2-1; TRBD1 might be the D (5 bases). CDR1 and CDR2 from the germline V gene are SQVTM and ANQGSEA. The CDR3 spans 13 residues. The V end was cut by 3 bases, the J end by 0 bases, with 6 bases between. In DNA, the CDR3 is TGCAGCGTTGACAGGGCCTCCTACAATGAGCAGTTCTTC. Protein product: CSVDRASYNEQFF.

The V gene is TRBV11-1, the J gene TRBJ2-1; 7 bases align to TRBD1. CDR3 length: 14 amino acids. Trimming cost V 6 bases and J 7 bases; bases outside gene matches: 9. CDR1 is SGHAT, CDR2 FQDESV, per germline (reference sequence). CDR3 bases: TGTGCCAGCAGGAAAGGGACAGAATTAAATGAGCAGTTCTTC. Its protein is CASRKGTELNEQFF.